The 29 T cell receptor beta chains below were found in one sample sequenced in a study of T cells after yellow fever vaccination. TCRdb reanalysed the 5' RACE reads using MiXCR and keeps one entry per CDR3 protein. This sample has 500,000 to 550,000 distinct CDR3 sequences, with just over 20% found just once. Sequencing was performed on PBMCs, taken roughly 20 days after the first yellow fever vaccination. These TCRs come from a man aged 18 to 29 who received the YFV17D yellow fever vaccine.

About this clonotype: Mismatch with germline at one junction end may stem from a read error. V is TRBV7-2 and J is TRBJ2-3; 11 bases fit TRBD1. This CDR3 has 14 residues. Germline assignment: CDR1 SGHTA and CDR2 FQGNSA. This CDR3 reads CASRRTGGSETQYF. DNA of the CDR3: TGTGCCAGCAGGCGGACAGGGGGCTCAGAAACGCAGTATTTT.

This clonotype has a single count. The gene calls are TRBV4-3 and TRBJ1-1; D gene unclear. The CDR3 is 13 amino acids. The germline gives CDR1 LGHNA, CDR2 YSLEER. V was trimmed by 0 bases and J by 7 bases, leaving 9 bases between them. In DNA, the CDR3 is TGCGCCAGCAGCCAAGATCTCGCTGGTGAAGCTTTCTTT. Protein: CASSQDLAGEAFF.

The rearrangement links TRBV24-1 to TRBJ1-2, with D hard to call. With 0 bases removed from V and 5 bases from J, the gap between germline ends came to 12 bases. The CDR3 is made up of 15 amino acids. Germline assignment: CDR1 KGHDR and CDR2 SFDVKD. DNA for the CDR3: TGTGCCACCAGTGATTTGCAAGGTCCCCCGTATGGCTACACCTTC. This encodes CATSDLQGPPYGYTF.

The chain combines TRBV6-1 with TRBJ1-1; D is unresolved. The CDR3 runs 13 residues. The ends were cut back, 7 bases at V and 9 bases at J, with 18 bases in the middle. The V gene's germline CDR1 is MNHNS and CDR2 SASEGT. CDR3 sequence (DNA): TGTGCCAGCACCGCGGGTTCCGCCGCGCAAGCTTTCTTT. This gives the protein CASTAGSAAQAFF.

In the case of this clonotype: Because the CDR3's place on the DNA is in doubt, the DNA is left out and the CDR3 is given as listed by TCRdb. The chain combines TRBV6-6 with TRBJ2-7. Germline loops: CDR1 MNHNY, CDR2 SVGAGI (reference sequence). The CDR3 is made up of 11 amino acids, end residues included. This chain's CDR3 is CASSTSGQQYF.

The chain links TRBV6-5 to TRBJ2-2; weak D call: TRBD1 (6 bases). Trimming stripped 4 bases from V and 1 base from J, with 16 bases between. Germline V gene lookup returns CDR1 MNHEY and CDR2 SVGAGI. The CDR3 is 17 residues long. CDR3 sequence: CASSWSRGTKNTGELFF. The CDR3 nucleotides are TGTGCCAGCAGTTGGAGTAGGGGGACCAAGAACACCGGGGAGCTGTTTTTT.

The rearrangement joins TRBV5-1 to TRBJ2-7, with TRBD1 matching over 7 bases. V lost 4 bases, J lost 3 bases, and 7 bases stayed unmatched. The CDR3 length is 14 residues. CDR1 and CDR2 from the germline V gene are SGHRS and YFSETQ. The CDR3, as DNA: TGCGCCAGCAGCCAGACAGGGCCGGGCTACGAGCAGTACTTC. Residues: CASSQTGPGYEQYF.

Comments on this clonotype: Possible read error: a much larger clone is one base away. V gene TRBV6-6 combines with J gene TRBJ1-2; 9 nucleotides match TRBD1. The V and J ends lost 6 bases and 3 bases, in that order; junction bases with no gene match: 2. The CDR3 is 13 residues long. Germline loops: CDR1 MNHNY, CDR2 SVGAGI (reference sequence). In DNA form, the CDR3 reads TGTGCCAGCAGGTGGACAGGGGACTATGGCTACACCTTC. Translated: CASRWTGDYGYTF.

The chain uses TRBV12-3 or TRBV12-4 and TRBJ1-1; D is undetermined. CDR3 size: 14 residues. Between the trimmed V and J ends, which lost 5 bases and 1 base, there was a span of 11 bases. The CDR3, as DNA: TGTGCCAGCAGTACCTCGCGGGCGAACACTGAAGCTTTCTTT. It yields the protein CASSTSRANTEAFF.

The rearrangement joins TRBV27 to TRBJ2-5; D is unresolved. Germline V gene lookup returns CDR1 MNHEY and CDR2 SMNVEV (reference sequence). The CDR3 is 16 amino acids. V was shortened by 2 bases and J by 3 bases, with 16 bases between the two germline ends. The CDR3 sequence is CASSLLSGVSKETQYF. DNA for the CDR3: TGTGCCAGCAGTTTACTGAGTGGGGTCAGTAAAGAGACCCAGTACTTC.

This clonotype has only a few counts. The gene calls are TRBV14 and TRBJ2-3; D may be TRBD2 (5 bases). Trimming shortened V by 4 bases and J by 3 bases, and 11 bases separated the two germline ends. This CDR3 region has 14 residues. Germline-derived CDR1 and CDR2 are SGHDN and FVKESK. In DNA, the CDR3 is TGTGCCAGCAGCCCAACTAGTTGGACAGATACGCAGTATTTT. This translates into CASSPTSWTDTQYF.

Turning to this clonotype: This may stem from a read error, because a much larger clone lies one nucleotide away. The rearrangement links TRBV9 to TRBJ2-3; D is possibly TRBD2 (5 bases). The CDR3 has 13 residues. Germline V gives CDR1 SGDLS, CDR2 YYNGEE. CDR3 nucleotides: TGTGCCAGCGGCGTAGCGCCCGCAGATACGCAGTATTTT. Translation gives CASGVAPADTQYF.

This clonotype was detected many times. J is TRBJ1-2 and V is TRBV12-3 or TRBV12-4; 7 nucleotides agree with TRBD1. There are 14 residues in the CDR3. J lost 4 bases, V lost 2 bases, and 4 bases had no gene match. The CDR3 DNA follows: TGTGCCAGCAGTTTACTGCAGGGGGTCTATGGCTACACCTTC. Translation: CASSLLQGVYGYTF.

J is TRBJ2-3 and V is TRBV20-1; 7 nucleotides line up with TRBD1. The CDR3 has 16 residues. V lost 5 bases and J lost 6; bases outside the gene matches: 17. CDR1 and CDR2 from the germline V gene are DFQATT and SNEGSKA (reference sequence). CDR3 nucleotide sequence: TGCAGTGCTCCTCTCAAGACAGGGACCACACAGGATACGCAGTATTTT. This codes for CSAPLKTGTTQDTQYF.

In DNA form, the CDR3 reads TGCAGCGTTGACTCCAGGGGGACACAGGGGATCCACGAGCAGTACTTC. It translates to CSVDSRGTQGIHEQYF. The chain employs TRBV29-1 and TRBJ2-7; 7 bases align to TRBD1. This CDR3 is built from 16 residues. V lost 3 bases, J lost 5 bases, and 16 bases stayed unmatched. In germline, CDR1 is SQVTM, CDR2 ANQGSEA.

This clonotype came up a few times. CDR3 coding DNA: TGTGCCAGCAGTTTGGTAGGGGTCGGGGAGCTGTTTTTT. Its protein product is CASSLVGVGELFF. J is TRBJ2-2 and V is TRBV12-3 or TRBV12-4, with D maybe TRBD1 (5 bases). This CDR3 region has 13 residues. Deletions cut 3 bases from V and 7 bases from J, with 9 bases between.

The genes are TRBV4-1 and TRBJ2-7; D tentatively reads TRBD1 or TRBD2 (6 bases each). Germline CDR1 is MGHRA and CDR2 is YSYEKL. The CDR3 sequence is 13 residues long. The V end was cut by 0 bases, the J end by 9 bases, with 12 bases between. The CDR3 nucleotides read TGCGCCAGCAGCCAAGATAACGGGGGCAGGCAGTACGTC. Translated, it gives CASSQDNGGRQYV.

This clonotype turned up a few times. The gene calls are TRBV7-9 and TRBJ2-5; possible D gene TRBD1, 5 bases. The CDR3 extends over 16 amino acids. Germline CDR1 reads SEHNR; CDR2 reads FQNEAQ (reference sequence). With 5 bases removed from V and 7 bases from J, the gap between germline ends came to 23 bases. The CDR3 region has the DNA TGTGCCAGCAGCCCCCCGGCAGGGTCTATCATTGGGACCCAGTACTTC. Amino acids: CASSPPAGSIIGTQYF.

Ten or more counts support this clonotype. DNA of the CDR3: TGTGCCAGCAGCTCGCACACCCCCAGGGGAGACACCGGGGAGCTGTTTTTT. This codes for CASSSHTPRGDTGELFF. The chain uses TRBV7-3 and TRBJ2-2; perhaps TRBD1 as D (6 bases). Trimming left V 4 bases short and J 3 bases short, with 18 bases between. This CDR3 contains 17 residues. CDR1 and CDR2 from the germline V gene are SGHTA and FQGTGA.

The rearrangement joins TRBV5-1 to TRBJ1-2; D call uncertain. This CDR3 has 10 residues. The V and J ends lost 7 bases and 6 bases respectively, with 7 bases between them. Looked up from germline, CDR1 is SGHRS and CDR2 is YFSETQ. The CDR3 DNA sequence: TGCGCCAGCGGAGAAGATGGCTACACCTTC. This encodes CASGEDGYTF.

There are a few counts of this clonotype. The CDR3 DNA sequence: TGTGCCAGCAGCTTAGGTGTCTCCTACGAGCAGTACGTC. The encoded protein is CASSLGVSYEQYV. V gene TRBV7-2 combines with J gene TRBJ2-7; no clear D. V was clipped by 1 base and J by 0 bases, with 4 bases between them. The germline gives CDR1 SGHTA, CDR2 FQGNSA. The CDR3 sequence is 13 residues long.

The chain joins TRBV20-1 to TRBJ2-7; D is unresolved. The germline gives CDR1 DFQATT, CDR2 SNEGSKA (reference sequence). Trimming cost V 2 bases and J 2 bases, with 7 bases left between them. The CDR3 spans 12 residues. In nucleotides, the CDR3 is TGCAGTGCTAGACACAGAACCTACGAGCAGTACTTC. Its translation is CSARHRTYEQYF.

This clonotype was picked up a small number of times. The rearrangement uses TRBV6-5 and TRBJ1-6; 8 nucleotides align to TRBD1. J gave up 9 bases and V 2 bases, and 6 bases lay outside the gene matches. The CDR3 consists of 15 residues. The germline gives CDR1 MNHEY, CDR2 SVGAGI. The chain's CDR3 is CASSYSSRGPSPLHF. CDR3 sequence (DNA): TGTGCCAGCAGTTACAGCTCCAGGGGGCCTTCACCCCTCCACTTT.

The genes are TRBV5-1 and TRBJ1-1, with D unresolved. V gave up 2 bases and J gave up 4 bases, with 15 bases separating them. This CDR3 region has 15 residues. The germline CDR1 and CDR2 sequences are SGHRS and YFSETQ. CDR3 residues: CASSFLGSQSTEAFF. CDR3 bases: TGCGCCAGCAGCTTTCTTGGCTCGCAGAGCACTGAAGCTTTCTTT.

This chain connects TRBV12-3 or TRBV12-4 to TRBJ2-4; the D gene could be TRBD1 or TRBD2 (6 bases each). V was clipped by 5 bases and J by 9 bases, with 11 bases between them. This CDR3 is 12 amino acids long. The CDR3, as DNA: TGTGCCAGCAGTCCCGGGGGCGGCATTCAGTACTTC. This gives the protein CASSPGGGIQYF.

The rearrangement joins TRBV10-3 to TRBJ2-6; TRBD1 matches at 10 bases. The CDR3 loop spans 20 amino acids. Germline V CDR1 and CDR2: ENHRY, SYGVKD. Trimming cost V 1 base and J 2 bases; bases outside gene matches: 11. CDR3 nucleotide sequence: TGTGCCATCAGTGAGTATGTGGGACAGGGGCCTTCGGCTGGGGCCAACGTCCTGACTTTC. Translation gives CAISEYVGQGPSAGANVLTF.

This clonotype appeared many times. The chain recombines TRBV5-1 with TRBJ2-5; TRBD1 or TRBD2 may be the D gene (5 bases each). V was pared by 4 bases and J by 4 bases, with 14 bases between. The germline V gene encodes CDR1 SGHRS and CDR2 YFSETQ. The CDR3 length is 14 residues. CDR3 bases: TGCGCCAGCAGCGAGCCAGGGAGTCGAGAGACCCAGTACTTC. Translation gives CASSEPGSRETQYF. Supplemented by reference TRBV5-1 and TRBJ2-5, the full variable domain reads KAGVTQTPRYLIKTRGQQVTLSCSPISGHRSVSWYQQTPGQGLQFLFEYFSETQRNKGNFPGRFSGRQFSNSRSEMNVSTLELGDSALYLCASSEPGSRETQYFGPGTRLLVL.

There are a few counts of this clonotype. The V gene is TRBV5-6, the J gene TRBJ2-7; no reliable D call. Between the trimmed V and J ends, which lost 0 bases and 0 bases, there was a span of 7 bases. This CDR3 is built from 14 residues. CDR1 is SGHDT and CDR2 is YYEEEE in the germline V gene. CDR3 in amino acids: CASSLGSVSYEQYV. CDR3 coding DNA: TGTGCCAGCAGCTTGGGCTCTGTCTCCTACGAGCAGTACGTC.

Remarks on this clonotype: Its ends do not fully match the called genes, so a read error is possible. This sequence joins TRBV12-3 or TRBV12-4 and TRBJ2-1; the D is unclear. The CDR3 length is 13 residues. CDR3 residues: CAGSTRIYNEQFF. The CDR3 nucleotides are TGTGCCGGCAGCACAAGGATATACAATGAGCAGTTCTTC.